This T cell receptor (beta chain) was sequenced during a study of control samples from healthy donors and cancer patients. V shed 6 bases, J shed 5 bases, and the junction held 6 bases outside the gene matches. The CDR3 is 14 residues long. In germline, CDR1 is SGHKS, CDR2 YYEKEE (reference sequence). Measured with immunoSEQ multiplex PCR; TCRdb has only the in-frame clones, and not every one. The data contain just over 80,000 clones, just under 95% of them singletons. This clone is a singleton in its sample. The clonotype was recovered from a woman under 30 in good health. The V gene is TRBV5-5, the J gene TRBJ2-2; 8 nucleotides agree with TRBD2. The specimen was blood. The CDR3 protein is CASKGPSGTGELFF. Here the CDR3 DNA reads TGTGCCAGCAAGGGGCCTAGCGGGACCGGGGAGCTGTTTTTT.